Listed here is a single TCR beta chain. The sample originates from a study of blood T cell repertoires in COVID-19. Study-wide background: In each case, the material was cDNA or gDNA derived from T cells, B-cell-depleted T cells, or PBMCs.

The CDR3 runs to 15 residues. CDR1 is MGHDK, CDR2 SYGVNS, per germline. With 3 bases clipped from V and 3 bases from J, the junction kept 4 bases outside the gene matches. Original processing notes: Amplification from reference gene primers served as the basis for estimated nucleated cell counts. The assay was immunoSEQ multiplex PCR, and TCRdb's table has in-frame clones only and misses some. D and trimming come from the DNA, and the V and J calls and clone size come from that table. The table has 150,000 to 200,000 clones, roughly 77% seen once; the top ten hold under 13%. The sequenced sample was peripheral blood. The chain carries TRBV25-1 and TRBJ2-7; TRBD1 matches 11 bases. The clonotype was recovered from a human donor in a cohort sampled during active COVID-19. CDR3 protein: CASSDMGTGGYEQYF. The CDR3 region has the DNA TGTGCCAGCAGTGATATGGGGACAGGGGGCTACGAGCAGTACTTC.